This T cell receptor beta chain stems from a study of shared clonotypes between healthy human individuals. Study-level points and caveats: Naive subsets tended to show greater estimated richness than memory subsets.

Germline CDR1 reads MNHNS; CDR2 reads SASEGT. The CDR3 is made up of 15 amino acids. The V segment lost 7 bases and the J segment 0 bases; nucleotides outside the gene matches: 9. Assay: immunoSEQ multiplex PCR; the TCRdb copy retains only in-frame clones and omits some. The table records under 2.5 million clones, roughly 92% of them present only once. As concerns this clone: Its antigen remains unidentified.

HIV-negative, healthy adults without recent acute infections or vaccinations were the donors. The receptor was derived from a man younger than 35 in good health. Some clones in this sample may be carry-over from other donors' samples. The rearrangement joins TRBV6-1 to TRBJ2-7; 7 bases match TRBD2. Material: naive CD4+ T cells from PBMCs. Subset reported: CD45RA+ positively selected. CDR3 amino acids: CASILRGGSSYEQYF. CDR3 nucleotides: TGTGCCAGCATTCTAAGGGGCGGGAGCTCCTACGAGCAGTACTTC.